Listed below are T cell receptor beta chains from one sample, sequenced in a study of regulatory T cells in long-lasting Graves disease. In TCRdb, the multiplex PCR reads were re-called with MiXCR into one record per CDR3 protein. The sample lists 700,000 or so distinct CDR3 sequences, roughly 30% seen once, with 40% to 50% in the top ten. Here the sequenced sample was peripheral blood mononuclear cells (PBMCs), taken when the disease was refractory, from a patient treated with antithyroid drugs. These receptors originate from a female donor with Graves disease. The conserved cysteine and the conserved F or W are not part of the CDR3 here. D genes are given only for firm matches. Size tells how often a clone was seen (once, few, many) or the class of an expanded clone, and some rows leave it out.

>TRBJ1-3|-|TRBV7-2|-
ASSRGSKRNTIY
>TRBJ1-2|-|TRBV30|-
AWSGGGAVYGYT
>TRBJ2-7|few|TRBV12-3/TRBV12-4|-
ASSLIRDGSYEQY
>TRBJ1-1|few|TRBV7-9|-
ASSLVAGSLNTEAF
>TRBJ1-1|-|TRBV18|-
ASSPTATNTEAF
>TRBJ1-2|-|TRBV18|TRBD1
ASSPRPGQDGYT
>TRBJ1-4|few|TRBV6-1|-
ASTPIHSTGGEKLF
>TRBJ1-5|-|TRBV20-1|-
SVLGRYSNQPQH
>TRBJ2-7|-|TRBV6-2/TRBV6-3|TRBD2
ASSYPRSGLAEGGSYEQY
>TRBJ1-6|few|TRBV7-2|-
ASSLIRRGGSPLH
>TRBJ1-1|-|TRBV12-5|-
ASGPGQFRTEAF
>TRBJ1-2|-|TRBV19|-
ASRATTYGYT
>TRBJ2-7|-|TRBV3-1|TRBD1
ASSPVKGDRGNYEQY
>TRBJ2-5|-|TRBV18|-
ASSPPRKETQY
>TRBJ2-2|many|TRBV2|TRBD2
ASSPSGGLNTGELF
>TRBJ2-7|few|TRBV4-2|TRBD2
ASSQDLAGATYEQY
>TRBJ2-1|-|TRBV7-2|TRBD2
ASSLGFTSGSYNEQF
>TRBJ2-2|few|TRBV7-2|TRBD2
ASSLAPGLATGELF
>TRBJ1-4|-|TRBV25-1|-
ASSEMGTTNEKLF
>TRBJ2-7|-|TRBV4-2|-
ASSQVPMAGGYGQY
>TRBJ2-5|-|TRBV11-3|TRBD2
ASSFGGGEGETQY
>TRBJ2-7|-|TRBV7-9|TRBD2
ASSYTLGGSYEQY
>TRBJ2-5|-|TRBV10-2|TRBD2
ASRAGTKKETQY
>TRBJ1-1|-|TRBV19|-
ASSIPGRMGGTEAF
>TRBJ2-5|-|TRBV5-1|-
ASSYDPEETQY
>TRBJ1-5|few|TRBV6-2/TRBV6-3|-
ASSEGRLPNQPQH
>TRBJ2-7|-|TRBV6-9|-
ASSYTPGRVYEQY
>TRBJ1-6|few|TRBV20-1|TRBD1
SASRDRGLGSPLH
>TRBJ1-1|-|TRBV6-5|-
ASSYLGHANTEAF
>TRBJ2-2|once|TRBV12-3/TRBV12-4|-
ASSSRTDAGELF
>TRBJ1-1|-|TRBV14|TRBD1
ASSHWDRTEAF
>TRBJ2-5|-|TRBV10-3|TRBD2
AISHPEGRGPQVTQY
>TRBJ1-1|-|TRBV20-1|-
SPGGPNTEAF
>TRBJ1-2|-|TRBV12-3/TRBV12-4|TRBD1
ASSPGPRTGLGRGYGYT
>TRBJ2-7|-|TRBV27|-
ASSLYGQRTYEQY
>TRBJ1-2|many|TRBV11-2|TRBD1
ASSYTLTGTGEGYT
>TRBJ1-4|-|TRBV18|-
ASSQGLGGEKLF
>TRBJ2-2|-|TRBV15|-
ATSRSLGARELF
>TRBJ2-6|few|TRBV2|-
ASSDSKISGANVLT
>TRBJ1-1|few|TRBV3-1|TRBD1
ASSQEDREAF
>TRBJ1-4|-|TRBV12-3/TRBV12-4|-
ASNLHGLPDEKLF